The rows below give T cell receptor beta chains drawn from one sample of a study of cytomegalovirus exposure and HLA in healthy donors. Clones were sequenced by immunoSEQ multiplex PCR, and TCRdb holds only the in-frame ones, with some missing. The sample lists 100,000 to 150,000 clones, 80% seen once, with approximately 9% in the top ten. The sample comprised PBMCs. Receptors were obtained from a man aged 30-40 years in good health and CMV-seropositive. CDR3s include the opening cysteine and the closing phenylalanine or tryptophan. A D gene is named only where the DNA matches it firmly. Where a row states a size, it is once, few, many or the class of an expanded clone; other rows omit it.

D	size	V	J	DNA	CDR3
-	-	TRBV9	TRBJ1-1	TGTGCCAGCAGCGTTGGCACAAGGAACACTGAAGCTTTCTTT	CASSVGTRNTEAFF
-	-	TRBV10-2	TRBJ1-2	TGCGCCACCACCCCCCGGGGGAACGGCTACACCTTC	CATTPRGNGYTF
TRBD2	-	TRBV4-2	TRBJ2-1	TGTGCCAGCAGCCAAGATCAATCTGGACTAGGTTATGAGCAGTTCTTC	CASSQDQSGLGYEQFF
-	-	TRBV29-1	TRBJ2-3	TGCAGCGTCCGAGGAAGCACAGATACGCAGTATTTT	CSVRGSTDTQYF
-	once	TRBV5-6	TRBJ1-1	TGTGCCAGCAGCTCTGGGACGGCCCGGGGGACTGAAGCTTTCTTT	CASSSGTARGTEAFF
-	-	TRBV5-6	TRBJ1-2	TGTGCCAGCAGCTTGGGCAGATTTGGCTACACCTTC	CASSLGRFGYTF
-	-	TRBV7-9	TRBJ2-7	TGTGCCAGCAGCCCGAGCACAGGATTACCTTACTACGAGCAGTACTTC	CASSPSTGLPYYEQYF
TRBD2	few	TRBV6-1	TRBJ2-1	TGTGCCAGCATCCTCGGACTAGCGGGGGGGCCACGGTTCTTC	CASILGLAGGPRFF
-	-	TRBV5-6	TRBJ1-6	TGTGCCAGCAGCTTGGATCGCGGTAATTCACCCCTCCACTTT	CASSLDRGNSPLHF
TRBD1	once	TRBV6-5	TRBJ1-6	TGTGCCAGCCACCAGGGGGAACATTCACCCCTCCACTTT	CASHQGEHSPLHF
TRBD1	once	TRBV28	TRBJ2-4	TGTGCCAGCAGTCCGATGGACAGGTCGGGCGCCAAAAACATTCAGTACTTC	CASSPMDRSGAKNIQYF